This entry describes one T cell receptor beta chain. This specimen belongs to a study of T cell changes during pregnancy in multiple sclerosis. Some clones are missing from TCRdb's copy, which holds only in-frame ones; the method was immunoSEQ multiplex PCR. The sample lists some 96,000 clones; 92% were seen once. The sequencing here drew on peripheral blood, taken after pregnancy. The receptor was derived from a female donor with multiple sclerosis, enrolled in a pregnancy study.

The CDR3: CASSLASGANYGYTF. Written as DNA, the CDR3 is TGTGCCAGCAGCTTGGCGTCGGGAGCTAACTATGGCTACACCTTC. This chain links TRBV5-6 with TRBJ1-2; D unresolved. Between the trimmed V and J ends, which lost 0 bases and 0 bases, there was a span of 9 bases. Germline CDR1 reads SGHDT; CDR2 reads YYEEEE. This CDR3 region has 15 residues.